The source of this T cell receptor beta chain is a study of blood T cells in healthy people across ages. Study-wide background: Template switching retrieved approximately one barcoded beta molecule for each two T cells. Study results and caveats: The lack of PBMC sorting stopped any conclusive naive versus antigen-experienced comparison.

A second PCR, run for roughly 7 to 11 cycles, used a sample-barcoded 5' primer plus a J-beta primer mix. In TCRdb, the 5' RACE reads were re-called with MiXCR into one record per CDR3 protein. The table shows roughly 1,500,000 distinct CDR3 sequences, with about 35% occurring only once. As regards this clonotype: Its target is not known.

There were at least 5 micrograms of total RNA extracted from every sample. The sequenced material came from blood. This TCR derives from a woman aged 25-40 years in good health.

CDR3 residues: CASSYSRGYITDTQYF. The CDR3 nucleotides are TGTGCCAGCAGTTACTCGCGAGGGTACATCACAGATACGCAGTATTTT. The chain is built from TRBV6-2 or TRBV6-3 and TRBJ2-3; D possibly corresponds to TRBD2 (5 bases). Trimming removed 0 bases at V and 2 bases at J, with 12 bases between. CDR1 MNHEY and CDR2 SVGEGT come from the germline V gene. The CDR3 consists of 16 residues.